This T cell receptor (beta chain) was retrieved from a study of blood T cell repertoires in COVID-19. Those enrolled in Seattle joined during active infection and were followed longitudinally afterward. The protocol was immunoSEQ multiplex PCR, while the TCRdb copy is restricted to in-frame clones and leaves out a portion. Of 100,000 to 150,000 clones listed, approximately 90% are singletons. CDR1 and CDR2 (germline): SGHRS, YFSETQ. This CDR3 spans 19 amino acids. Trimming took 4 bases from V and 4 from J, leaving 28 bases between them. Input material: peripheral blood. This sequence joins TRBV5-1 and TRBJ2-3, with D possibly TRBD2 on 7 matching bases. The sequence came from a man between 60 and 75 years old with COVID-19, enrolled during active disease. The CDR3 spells CASSPAGGGGSLTADTQYF. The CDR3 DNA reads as TGCGCCAGCAGCCCGGCGGGCGGGGGCGGTTCTCTGACGGCAGATACGCAGTATTTT.